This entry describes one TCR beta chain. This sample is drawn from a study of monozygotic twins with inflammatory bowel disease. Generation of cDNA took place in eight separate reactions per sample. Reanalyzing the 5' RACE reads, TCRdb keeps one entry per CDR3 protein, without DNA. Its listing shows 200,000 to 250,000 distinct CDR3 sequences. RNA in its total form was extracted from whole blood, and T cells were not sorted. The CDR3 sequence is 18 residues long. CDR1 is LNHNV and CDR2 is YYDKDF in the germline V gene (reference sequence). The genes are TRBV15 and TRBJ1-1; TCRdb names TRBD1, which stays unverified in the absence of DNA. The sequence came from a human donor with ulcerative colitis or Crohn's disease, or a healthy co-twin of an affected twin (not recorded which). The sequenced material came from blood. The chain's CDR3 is CATSRGGGLGGRGTEAFF.